Presented here are 15 T cell receptor beta chains from one specimen sequenced in a study of T cell responses to AZD1222 COVID-19 vaccine. Libraries were prepared by immunoSEQ multiplex PCR; TCRdb keeps only in-frame clonotypes and omits some of them. This table has more than 140,000 clones, 88% appearing once. Sequences were derived from peripheral blood, sampled on day 0 of MenACWY control vaccination. The origin of the receptors is an adult in good health.

V gene TRBV2 combines with J gene TRBJ1-1; no clear D. The CDR3 extends over 15 amino acids. Trimming pared 2 bases from V and 3 bases from J, leaving 13 bases between. CDR1 is SNHLY, CDR2 FYNNEI, per germline. The CDR3: CASSEPPRTHTEAFF. The CDR3, as DNA: TGTGCCAGCAGTGAACCCCCCCGGACTCACACTGAAGCTTTCTTT. Based on the CDR3 plus reference TRBV2 and TRBJ1-1, the full variable domain is EPEVTQTPSHQVTQMGQEVILRCVPISNHLYFYWYRQILGQKVEFLVSFYNNEISEKSEIFDDQFSVERPDGSNFTLKIRSTKLEDSAMYFCASSEPPRTHTEAFFGQGTRLTVV.

J is TRBJ1-3 and V is TRBV6-5; D gene uncertain. The V gene lost 6 bases and the J gene lost 4 bases, with 7 bases spanning the gap. Germline assignment: CDR1 MNHEY and CDR2 SVGAGI. The CDR3 covers 12 residues. CDR3 sequence (DNA): TGTGCCAGCAGGGCCAAAGGAAACACCATATATTTT. Translating it yields CASRAKGNTIYF.

V and J are TRBV6-5 and TRBJ1-3, with D unresolved. The germline CDR1 and CDR2 sequences are MNHEY and SVGAGI. There are 15 residues in the CDR3. The V and J ends lost 0 bases and 0 bases respectively, with 6 bases between them. Here the CDR3 reads CASSYSPRSGNTIYF. CDR3 nucleotide sequence: TGTGCCAGCAGTTACTCTCCACGCTCTGGAAACACCATATATTTT.

The chain joins TRBV16 to TRBJ1-5, with D perhaps matching TRBD1 (5 bases). CDR1 is KGHSY, CDR2 FQNENV, per germline. CDR3 length equals 15 residues. V was shortened by 1 base and J by 7 bases, with 14 bases between the two germline ends. The CDR3 DNA reads as TGTGCCAGCAGCCAATGGGAGAGGGGTGGGCAGCCCCAGCATTTT. The encoded protein is CASSQWERGGQPQHF. The variable domain in full, completed from reference TRBV16 and TRBJ1-5, reads GEEVAQTPKHLVRGEGQKAKLYCAPIKGHSYVFWYQQVLKNEFKFLISFQNENVFDETGMPKERFSAKCLPNSPCSLEIQATKLEDSAVYFCASSQWERGGQPQHFGDGTRLSIL.

This clone has only one observation. The J gene is TRBJ2-1, the V gene TRBV11-1, with D maybe TRBD1 (6 bases). V lost 5 bases and J 4 bases, leaving 15 bases between the germline ends. Germline V CDR1 and CDR2: SGHAT, FQDESV (reference sequence). CDR3 length equals 15 residues. This chain's CDR3 is CASSPWTGTYNEQFF. CDR3 sequence (DNA): TGTGCCAGCAGCCCATGGACTGGGACATACAATGAGCAGTTCTTC.

The J gene is TRBJ2-7, the V gene TRBV9; D gene uncertain. CDR3 length equals 14 residues. Germline V gene data show CDR1 as SGDLS and CDR2 as YYNGEE. Trimming shortened V by 4 bases and J by 4 bases, and 15 bases separated the two germline ends. The CDR3 sequence is CASSFRPETYEQYF. CDR3 nucleotide sequence: TGTGCCAGCAGCTTTCGACCCGAGACTTACGAGCAGTACTTC. The full variable domain, rest sourced from reference TRBV9 and TRBJ2-7, is DSGVTQTPKHLITATGQRVTLRCSPRSGDLSVYWYQQSLDQGLQFLIQYYNGEERAKGNILERFSAQQFPDLHSELNLSSLELGDSALYFCASSFRPETYEQYFGPGTRLTVT.

This clone showed up just a few times. This chain uses TRBV6-5 with TRBJ1-1, with a weak D call TRBD1 (5 bases). CDR1 and CDR2 from the germline V gene are MNHEY and SVGAGI. This CDR3 has 15 amino acids. V dropped 1 base and J dropped 0 bases, with 9 bases sitting between them. CDR3 nucleotide sequence: TGTGCCAGCAGTTACTTCAGGGAGATGAACACTGAAGCTTTCTTT. It yields the protein CASSYFREMNTEAFF.

The gene calls are TRBV7-2 and TRBJ1-2, with D possibly TRBD1 on 5 matching bases. V lost 1 base and J 0 bases, leaving 9 bases between the germline ends. CDR1 and CDR2 (germline): SGHTA, FQGNSA. The CDR3 totals 15 residues. CDR3 DNA: TGTGCCAGCAGCTTAGGGGGGTCAGCTAACTATGGCTACACCTTC. This codes for CASSLGGSANYGYTF. The whole variable domain, filled in from reference TRBV7-2 and TRBJ1-2, reads GAGVSQSPSNKVTEKGKDVELRCDPISGHTALYWYRQSLGQGLEFLIYFQGNSAPDKSGLPSDRFSAERTGGSVSTLTIQRTQQEDSAVYLCASSLGGSANYGYTFGSGTRLTVV.

The chain recombines TRBV19 with TRBJ1-5; a weak D match, TRBD1 (5 bases). Trimming removed 3 bases at V and 3 bases at J, with 9 bases between. The CDR3 has 14 amino acids. The germline V gene encodes CDR1 LNHDA and CDR2 SQIVND (reference sequence). The CDR3 DNA follows: TGTGCCAGTAGTATGGGGGAGACCAATCAGCCCCAGCATTTT. It encodes CASSMGETNQPQHF.

The V gene is TRBV2, the J gene TRBJ1-1; TRBD1 agrees at 7 bases. Germline V gives CDR1 SNHLY, CDR2 FYNNEI. The CDR3 spans 15 residues. Trimming took 1 base from V and 5 from J; bases not matched to a gene: 7. CDR3 DNA: TGTGCCAGCAGTGAAGTCAGGGACAGTGCAACTGAAGCTTTCTTT. It translates to CASSEVRDSATEAFF.

The J gene is TRBJ1-2, the V gene TRBV5-1; 8 bases are a match to TRBD1. Germline V gene lookup returns CDR1 SGHRS and CDR2 YFSETQ. The CDR3 contains 15 residues. With V trimmed by 3 bases and J by 0 bases, 4 bases remained unmatched. The CDR3 nucleotides read TGCGCCAGCAGCTGGGGGACAGGAGCTAACTATGGCTACACCTTC. Translated: CASSWGTGANYGYTF.

This chain links TRBV9 with TRBJ2-2; perhaps TRBD1 as D (6 bases). V was cut by 3 bases and J by 5 bases, with 17 bases left in between. The CDR3 covers 16 residues. The germline V gene has CDR1 SGDLS and CDR2 YYNGEE. The CDR3 loop is CASSGKTGLATGELFF. In DNA, the CDR3 is TGTGCCAGCAGCGGCAAAACAGGGTTAGCGACCGGGGAGCTGTTTTTT.

V and J are TRBV7-6 and TRBJ2-1; TRBD1 agrees at 7 bases. This CDR3 contains 16 residues. The V gene's germline CDR1 is SGHVS and CDR2 FNYEAQ. Trimming removed 2 bases from V and 8 bases from J; junction bases left unmatched: 12. The CDR3 nucleotides read TGTGCCAGCAGCTTACCAACCAACAGGGGTAGGGATGAGCAGTTCTTC. It encodes CASSLPTNRGRDEQFF.

The chain joins TRBV7-9 to TRBJ1-5; maybe TRBD1 (6 bases). This CDR3 spans 12 amino acids. Trimming stripped 5 bases from V and 13 bases from J, with 15 bases between. Germline V lookup: CDR1 SEHNR, CDR2 FQNEAQ (reference sequence). The CDR3 sequence: CASSQLVGGQHF. The CDR3 DNA sequence: TGTGCCAGCAGCCAGCTTGTAGGGGGACAGCATTTT.

The V gene is TRBV28, the J gene TRBJ2-3, with 11 bases fitting TRBD2. V shed 8 bases and J 3 bases; nucleotides not matched to a gene: 4. The germline V gene encodes CDR1 MDHEN and CDR2 SYDVKM. This CDR3 has 14 residues. CDR3 sequence (DNA): TGTGCCAGCCAGACTAGCGGGGTAACAGATACGCAGTATTTT. Encoded protein: CASQTSGVTDTQYF. The whole variable domain, filled in from reference TRBV28 and TRBJ2-3, reads DVKVTQSSRYLVKRTGEKVFLECVQDMDHENMFWYRQDPGLGLRLIYFSYDVKMKEKGDIPEGYSVSREKKERFSLILESASTNQTSMYLCASQTSGVTDTQYFGPGTRLTVL.